A single sample gave rise to the 27 T cell receptor beta chains below, sequenced in a study of post-analysis software for immune sequencing data. Study-wide results and caveats: Roughly five TRBV segments appeared more often in patients than in controls, and TRBV5-6, TRBV5-1 and TRBV20-1 were among these.

cDNA libraries of TCR beta carried unique molecular identifiers. TCRdb analysed the PCR reads with MiXCR anew, one entry per CDR3 protein. The sample lists hundreds of thousands of distinct CDR3 sequences, approximately 53% occurring once. These receptors lack a known antigen. The sample consisted of blood. The receptors here all came from a girl aged 10 to 17 with multiple sclerosis.

The CDR3 DNA sequence: TGCAGTGCTAAGACTAGCGGGGAGATCAATGAGCAGTTCTTC. This translates into CSAKTSGEINEQFF. The genes are TRBV20-1 and TRBJ2-1, with 11 bases that match TRBD2. CDR1 and CDR2 from the germline V gene are DFQATT and SNEGSKA (reference sequence). The J segment lost 6 bases and the V segment lost 4 bases, leaving 5 bases of the junction unmatched. CDR3 length equals 14 residues.

Regarding this clonotype: One end of the junction varies from germline; a read error may be responsible. Here the CDR3 DNA reads TGTGCTAGCAGCTCGGGACTAGATCCCTACAATGAGCAGTTCTTC. This gives the protein CASSSGLDPYNEQFF. This chain connects TRBV7-7 to TRBJ2-1; 8 nucleotides agree with TRBD2. Germline lookup yields CDR1 SSHAT and CDR2 FNYEAQ (reference sequence). The CDR3 consists of 15 residues.

This chain connects TRBV29-1 to TRBJ2-5; 8 bases are a match to TRBD1. V trimming: 6 bases; J trimming: 3 bases; junction bases outside the gene matches: 6. The CDR3 totals 13 residues. Germline-derived CDR1 and CDR2 are SQVTM and ANQGSEA. CDR3 nucleotide sequence: TGCAGCGTAGCAGGGGGCGCGAAAGAGACCCAGTACTTC. Amino acid sequence: CSVAGGAKETQYF.

This clonotype turned up a few times. This chain uses TRBV7-2 with TRBJ2-7; D possibly corresponds to TRBD2 (6 bases). The DNA end is a closer match to TRBJ2-5, so the J assignment may be wrong. CDR3 length equals 14 residues. CDR1 and CDR2 (germline): SGHTA, FQGNSA. The CDR3 DNA reads TGTGCCAGCAGCGAACTAGCTCCGGGAGAGACCCAGTACTTC. It translates to CASSELAPGETQYF.

J is TRBJ2-6 and V is TRBV10-3, with D unresolved. The germline V gene encodes CDR1 ENHRY and CDR2 SYGVKD. This CDR3 has 12 residues. The V and J ends lost 8 bases and 0 bases respectively, with 2 bases between them. This CDR3 reads CAISSGANVLTF. CDR3 bases: TGTGCCATCTCCTCTGGGGCCAACGTCCTGACTTTC.

In its sample, this clonotype was seen a few times. The chain uses TRBV7-2 and TRBJ2-6, with 7 bases fitting TRBD2. The CDR3 is made up of 15 amino acids. Germline CDR1 SGHTA, CDR2 FQGNSA. V lost 4 bases to trimming and J lost 2 bases; unmatched junction nucleotides: 2. The CDR3 is CASSSSGAGANVLTF. In nucleotides, the CDR3 is TGTGCCAGCAGCTCCAGCGGGGCTGGGGCCAACGTCCTGACTTTC.

J is TRBJ2-5 and V is TRBV3-1, with D unclear. The CDR3 contains 16 residues. Per germline, CDR1 LGHDT and CDR2 YNNKEL (reference sequence). Trimming pared 3 bases from V and 5 bases from J, leaving 19 bases between. The CDR3 reads CASSHLDHGFAETQYF. CDR3 coding DNA: TGTGCCAGCAGCCACCTCGACCACGGGTTTGCGGAGACCCAGTACTTC.

The gene calls are TRBV5-1 and TRBJ2-7, with 7 bases that match TRBD1. Germline CDR1 is SGHRS and CDR2 is YFSETQ. V dropped 4 bases and J dropped 6; count of bases not matched to a gene: 10. CDR3 length: 14 residues. DNA of the CDR3: TGCGCCAGCAGCCTCGACAGGGCGGCTTTCGAGCAGTACTTC. Translating gives CASSLDRAAFEQYF.

The gene calls are TRBV9 and TRBJ2-7; 7 nucleotides line up with TRBD2. The V segment lost 0 bases and the J segment 3 bases; nucleotides outside the gene matches: 9. The CDR3 runs to 16 residues. Germline CDR1 is SGDLS and CDR2 is YYNGEE. The CDR3 coding sequence is TGTGCCAGCAGCGTAGGAAGTTCCGCGGGGGTCTACGAGCAGTACTTC. Protein: CASSVGSSAGVYEQYF.

In its sample, this clonotype was seen a few times. The chain has TRBV5-6 and TRBJ2-7; weak D call: TRBD1 (7 bases). The V gene's germline CDR1 is SGHDT and CDR2 YYEEEE. The CDR3 totals 15 residues. V dropped 2 bases and J dropped 6 bases, with 18 bases sitting between them. The CDR3 DNA reads as TGTGCCAGCAGCTTAACGCGGGACAGCGGCGCCGAGCAGTACTTC. Translated: CASSLTRDSGAEQYF.

This clonotype showed up just a few times. This chain uses TRBV7-9 with TRBJ1-1; no clear D. CDR3 length equals 17 residues. In germline, CDR1 is SEHNR, CDR2 FQNEAQ (reference sequence). V lost 5 bases, J lost 0 bases, and 19 bases lay in between. In DNA form, the CDR3 reads TGTGCCAGCAGCCCGTTAATCGGCCATGAGATGAACACTGAAGCTTTCTTT. This sequence encodes CASSPLIGHEMNTEAFF.

The rearrangement links TRBV4-1 to TRBJ2-5; 11 positions match TRBD2. The length of the CDR3 is 16 residues. V shed 4 bases, J shed 11 bases, and the junction held 15 bases outside the gene matches. CDR1 and CDR2 from the germline V gene are MGHRA and YSYEKL. The CDR3 nucleotides read TGCGCCAGCAGCCTAGGGGGACTAGCGGCATACAATGAGCAGTACTTC. Translating it yields CASSLGGLAAYNEQYF.

V and J are TRBV5-5 and TRBJ2-5; 14 nucleotides agree with TRBD2. This CDR3 is built from 16 residues. Germline values: CDR1 SGHKS, CDR2 YYEKEE (reference sequence). Germline trimming cut 3 bases from V and 5 bases from J; bases unmatched to any gene: 6. CDR3 residues: CASSSGTSGSTETQYF. In DNA form, the CDR3 reads TGTGCCAGCAGCTCCGGGACTAGCGGGAGTACGGAGACCCAGTACTTC.

J is TRBJ2-7 and V is TRBV20-1, with 9 bases identical to TRBD2. TRBJ2-5 explains the end of the DNA better; the J call may be wrong. CDR3 length: 16 amino acids. CDR1 and CDR2 (germline): DFQATT, SNEGSKA (reference sequence). CDR3 region: CSANRYSGRWGETQYF. As DNA, the CDR3 is TGCAGTGCGAACCGCTATAGCGGGAGATGGGGGGAGACCCAGTACTTC.

Remarks on this clonotype: No DNA is shown, since the ends of the CDR3 on it are uncertain; the CDR3 is the one TCRdb lists. This chain links TRBV5-1 with TRBJ2-2; TRBD1, the table's D call, was not compared with the DNA. Germline CDR1 and CDR2: SGHRS and YFSETQ. Ends included, the CDR3 has 20 residues. The CDR3 protein is CASRYDRGPYNEQFFGELFF.

V and J are TRBV5-6 and TRBJ1-4; TRBD1 is a possible D gene (6 bases). CDR3 length: 15 amino acids. Trimming took off 4 bases at V and 8 bases at J, with 18 bases between the two ends. CDR1 and CDR2 from the germline V gene are SGHDT and YYEEEE. The CDR3 loop is CASSNTGRKGEKLFF. CDR3 DNA sequence: TGTGCCAGCAGCAATACAGGGAGGAAAGGGGAAAAACTGTTTTTT.

This clonotype showed up just a few times. The gene calls are TRBV5-1 and TRBJ2-4; TRBD1 is a possible D gene (6 bases). The V end lost 2 bases, the J end lost 7 bases, and 19 bases lay between the germline ends. Germline V gene lookup returns CDR1 SGHRS and CDR2 YFSETQ. This CDR3 comprises 16 residues. The CDR3 sequence is CASSLILGPGVNIQYF. CDR3 nucleotides: TGCGCCAGCAGCTTAATTCTAGGACCAGGGGTGAACATTCAGTACTTC.

V usage is TRBV7-9 and J usage is TRBJ2-7, with 8 bases that match TRBD2. The tail of the sequence fits TRBJ2-1 better, so the J call may be wrong. The CDR3 runs to 20 residues. CDR1 is SEHNR and CDR2 is FQNEAQ in the germline V gene (reference sequence). The CDR3 DNA reads as TGTGCCAGCAGCTTTCGGGCACTAGCGGAAACCCGGCCTATCTACAATGAGCAGTTCTTC. It translates to CASSFRALAETRPIYNEQFF.

V usage is TRBV5-1 and J usage is TRBJ1-1; D gene unclear. V dropped 1 base and J dropped 5 bases, with 12 bases sitting between them. Looked up from germline, CDR1 is SGHRS and CDR2 is YFSETQ. The CDR3 is 14 amino acids. The CDR3 DNA follows: TGCGCCAGCAGCTTGCTGAGGGTAGGTACTGAAGCTTTCTTT. It codes for CASSLLRVGTEAFF.

This CDR3 reads CASSPDGYSNQPQHF. Here the CDR3 DNA reads TGCGCCAGCAGCCCTGACGGTTATAGCAATCAGCCCCAGCATTTT. This chain joins TRBV5-1 and TRBJ1-5; D remains ambiguous. Trimming pared 4 bases from V and 0 bases from J, leaving 11 bases between. The CDR3 consists of 15 residues. In germline, CDR1 is SGHRS, CDR2 YFSETQ.

The CDR3 sequence is CSASIRDYGYTF. CDR3 DNA: TGCAGTGCTAGCATCAGAGACTATGGCTACACCTTC. The rearrangement uses TRBV20-1 and TRBJ1-2; the D is unclear. The germline CDR1 and CDR2 sequences are DFQATT and SNEGSKA (reference sequence). The V end lost 3 bases, the J end lost 3 bases, and 8 bases lay between the germline ends. This CDR3 region has 12 residues.

The table lists this clonotype with a few counts. Compared with germline, one end of the junction differs, possibly owing to a read error. The chain has TRBV5-6 and TRBJ2-3; 9 bases line up with TRBD2. Germline CDR1 reads SGHDT; CDR2 reads YYEEEE. This CDR3 contains 15 residues. The CDR3 DNA follows: TGTGCCAGCAGCCACGACGGGACTAGCACGGATACGCAGTATTTT. Its translation: CASSHDGTSTDTQYF.

The J gene is TRBJ2-1, the V gene TRBV3-1; 10 bases map to TRBD2. The DNA matches TRBJ2-7 better at its end, which makes the J call doubtful. Per germline, CDR1 LGHDT and CDR2 YNNKEL (reference sequence). CDR3 length: 15 residues. CDR3 amino acids: CASSQGLASYNEQYF. CDR3 nucleotide sequence: TGTGCCAGCAGCCAGGGACTAGCGAGTTACAATGAGCAGTACTTC.

This clonotype was observed a handful of times. The chain employs TRBV2 and TRBJ2-6; D is perhaps TRBD1 (6 bases). Germline values: CDR1 SNHLY, CDR2 FYNNEI. This CDR3 spans 19 amino acids. Trimming cost V 8 bases and J 0 bases, with 23 bases left between them. The CDR3 sequence: CASVSPLGDMVSGANVLTF. In DNA, the CDR3 is TGTGCCAGCGTGTCCCCCTTGGGGGACATGGTCTCTGGGGCCAACGTCCTGACTTTC. The full variable domain, completed using reference TRBV2 and TRBJ2-6, is EPEVTQTPSHQVTQMGQEVILRCVPISNHLYFYWYRQILGQKVEFLVSFYNNEISEKSEIFDDQFSVERPDGSNFTLKIRSTKLEDSAMYFCASVSPLGDMVSGANVLTFGAGSRLTVL.

This sequence joins TRBV5-6 and TRBJ2-2; D may be TRBD2 (5 bases). This CDR3 spans 16 amino acids. V was trimmed by 2 bases and J by 0 bases, leaving 11 bases between them. CDR1 is SGHDT, CDR2 YYEEEE, per germline. Here the CDR3 DNA reads TGTGCCAGCAGCTTTGGGTTAGCGACGAACACCGGGGAGCTGTTTTTT. Its translation is CASSFGLATNTGELFF.

A few counts support this clonotype. This chain uses TRBV6-5 with TRBJ2-7, with D possibly being TRBD1 (6 bases). Germline V gene sequence: CDR1 MNHEY, CDR2 SVGAGI. Trimming removed 6 bases from V and 2 bases from J, with 20 bases in between. CDR3 length: 16 residues. The CDR3 coding sequence is TGTGCCAGCAGGCTTTCCACAGGGTTGTACACCTACGAGCAGTACTTC. Translation: CASRLSTGLYTYEQYF.

This clonotype was seen a few times. V gene TRBV5-1 combines with J gene TRBJ1-5, with a weak D call TRBD1 (6 bases). CDR1 and CDR2 (germline): SGHRS, YFSETQ. The germline V and J ends were trimmed by 0 bases and 1 base, with 14 bases remaining between them. The CDR3 length is 17 residues. For the CDR3, the DNA is TGCGCCAGCAGCTTGGTGGGGGGCGGGTTAAGCAATCAGCCCCAGCATTTT. It encodes CASSLVGGGLSNQPQHF. Full variable domain (missing parts from reference TRBV5-1 and TRBJ1-5): KAGVTQTPRYLIKTRGQQVTLSCSPISGHRSVSWYQQTPGQGLQFLFEYFSETQRNKGNFPGRFSGRQFSNSRSEMNVSTLELGDSALYLCASSLVGGGLSNQPQHFGDGTRLSIL.